A single sample gave rise to the 31 T cell receptor beta chains below, sequenced in a study of blood T cell repertoires in COVID-19. Method: immunoSEQ multiplex PCR; TCRdb's copy keeps in-frame clones and lacks some. The sample yields around 61,000 clones, approximately 78% seen once. The sequencing sample was made of peripheral blood. The source of these receptors is a man older than 75 with acute or convalescent COVID-19.

The chain recombines TRBV7-2 with TRBJ2-7; 12 bases are a match to TRBD2. Germline CDR1 is SGHTA and CDR2 is FQGNSA. The CDR3 consists of 15 residues. The V gene end was trimmed by 5 bases and the J gene end by 2 bases; junction bases not matched to a gene: 4. The CDR3 DNA is TGTGCCAGCAGCCGCCGGACTAGCGGGACCTACGAGCAGTACTTC. Translation gives CASSRRTSGTYEQYF.

CDR3 amino acids: CASGQGGWTGELFF. CDR3 nucleotide sequence: TGTGCCAGCGGACAGGGAGGGTGGACCGGGGAGCTGTTTTTT. The V call is TRBV19, the J call TRBJ2-2, with D possibly matching TRBD1 (8 bases). Germline V lookup: CDR1 LNHDA, CDR2 SQIVND (reference sequence). CDR3 length: 14 amino acids. Trimming left V 9 bases short and J 5 bases short, with 16 bases between.

The chain carries TRBV10-3 and TRBJ2-7; 10 positions match TRBD1. The germline gives CDR1 ENHRY, CDR2 SYGVKD. With V trimmed by 8 bases and J by 7 bases, 2 bases remained unmatched. The CDR3 covers 11 residues. Written as DNA, the CDR3 is TGTGCCATCGGGACAGGGGAAGAGCAGTACTTC. Amino acid sequence: CAIGTGEEQYF.

This rearrangement joins TRBV2 to TRBJ2-3; 7 positions agree with TRBD2. CDR1 and CDR2 from the germline V gene are SNHLY and FYNNEI. The CDR3 is 18 residues long. After removal of 6 bases from V and 2 bases from J, the junction contained 17 bases not matched to a gene. The CDR3: CASRSGSLPGGTTDTQYF. CDR3 in DNA: TGTGCCAGCAGAAGTGGATCTCTTCCCGGGGGGACCACAGATACGCAGTATTTT.

The rearrangement uses TRBV7-8 and TRBJ1-1, with 10 bases fitting TRBD1. The CDR3 is made up of 16 amino acids. Trimming removed 6 bases from V and 4 bases from J; junction bases left unmatched: 11. CDR1 is SGHVS and CDR2 is FQNEAQ in the germline V gene. The CDR3, as DNA: TGTGCCAGCAGGAAAGGAGACAGGGGGCTGGGCACTGAAGCTTTCTTT. Amino acids: CASRKGDRGLGTEAFF.

This rearrangement joins TRBV19 to TRBJ1-3; D uncertain. This CDR3 comprises 13 residues. Deletions cut 10 bases from V and 0 bases from J, with 10 bases between. Germline CDR1 is LNHDA and CDR2 is SQIVND (reference sequence). The DNA for the CDR3 is TGTGCCACCTCCGGTTTCTCTGGAAACACCATATATTTT. Its protein product is CATSGFSGNTIYF.

CDR3 in amino acids: CASSVGSGSDNEQFF. CDR3 coding DNA: TGTGCCAGCAGCGTAGGTAGCGGGTCAGACAATGAGCAGTTCTTC. The J gene is TRBJ2-1, the V gene TRBV9, with 7 bases aligning to TRBD2. V shed 0 bases and J 5 bases; nucleotides not matched to a gene: 5. Germline V gene data show CDR1 as SGDLS and CDR2 as YYNGEE. This CDR3 contains 15 residues.

This chain uses TRBV4-2 with TRBJ2-7; 7 nucleotides match TRBD2. The CDR3 extends over 15 amino acids. Germline V gene data show CDR1 as LGHNA and CDR2 as YNFKEQ. With V trimmed by 0 bases and J by 3 bases, 5 bases remained unmatched. DNA for the CDR3: TGTGCCAGCAGCCAAGATAACAGCGGGAACTACGAGCAGTACTTC. It is translated as CASSQDNSGNYEQYF.

The rearrangement uses TRBV5-6 and TRBJ1-2; TRBD1 matches at 7 bases. V was clipped by 2 bases and J by 7 bases; unmatched bases: 5. This CDR3 contains 13 residues. CDR1 and CDR2 from the germline V gene are SGHDT and YYEEEE. The DNA of the CDR3 is TGTGCCAGCAGCTTCTACAGGGGTGGTGGCTACACCTTC. Amino acid sequence: CASSFYRGGGYTF.

V gene TRBV9 combines with J gene TRBJ2-2, with 9 bases matching TRBD1. Germline lookup yields CDR1 SGDLS and CDR2 YYNGEE. The trim removed 0 bases at V and 4 bases at J, leaving 4 bases unmatched. The CDR3 has 16 amino acids. The CDR3 DNA reads as TGTGCCAGCAGCGTAGCGACAGGGGGAACCACCGGGGAGCTGTTTTTT. This codes for CASSVATGGTTGELFF.

The CDR3 region is CATSDPSPQGGSYNEQFF. CDR3 sequence (DNA): TGTGCCACCAGTGACCCAAGTCCCCAGGGCGGTTCCTACAATGAGCAGTTCTTC. V gene TRBV24-1 combines with J gene TRBJ2-1; tentatively, D is TRBD1 (5 bases). Trimming removed 4 bases at V and 1 base at J, with 19 bases between. The CDR3 totals 18 residues. Germline-derived CDR1 and CDR2 are KGHDR and SFDVKD.

The V call is TRBV7-3, the J call TRBJ2-7, with 12 bases that match TRBD1. The CDR3 contains 15 residues. V gave up 3 bases and J gave up 6 bases; unmatched junction bases: 6. CDR1 and CDR2 from the germline V gene are SGHTA and FQGTGA. The CDR3, as DNA: TGTGCCAGCAGCTTTACGGGACAGGGGGCGCTCGAGCAGTACTTC. Translating it yields CASSFTGQGALEQYF.

The chain combines TRBV5-1 with TRBJ2-1; D possibly corresponds to TRBD2 (5 bases). Trimming shortened V by 7 bases and J by 1 base, and 21 bases separated the two germline ends. The CDR3 is 17 residues long. Germline V gene lookup returns CDR1 SGHRS and CDR2 YFSETQ. The CDR3 nucleotides read TGCGCCAGCCCACCCAACCTCGAGGGAGCATCCTACAATGAGCAGTTCTTC. Translating gives CASPPNLEGASYNEQFF.

The rearrangement links TRBV7-2 to TRBJ2-1; D gene uncertain. The V gene's germline CDR1 is SGHTA and CDR2 FQGNSA. The CDR3 has 15 residues. V lost 5 bases to trimming and J lost 4 bases, with 15 bases between them. The CDR3 DNA sequence: TGTGCCAGCAGCCCTCTCGGTGTGTTGTACAATGAGCAGTTCTTC. Amino acids: CASSPLGVLYNEQFF.

This clone was detected only a few times. This rearrangement joins TRBV27 to TRBJ2-1, with 12 bases fitting TRBD2. Looked up from germline, CDR1 is MNHEY and CDR2 is SMNVEV (reference sequence). The CDR3 is 16 amino acids. The junction had 4 bases not matched to a gene; V was cut back by 7 bases and J by 0 bases. The CDR3 region has the DNA TGTGCCAGCACAACACTAGCGGGGGGCTCCTACAATGAGCAGTTCTTC. Encoded protein: CASTTLAGGSYNEQFF.

This clone has more than one count but fewer than ten. The gene calls are TRBV9 and TRBJ1-3; D call uncertain. Trimming stripped 4 bases from V and 5 bases from J, with 13 bases between. In germline, CDR1 is SGDLS, CDR2 YYNGEE. The CDR3 is made up of 14 amino acids. CDR3 bases: TGTGCCAGCAGCCCTTCGGAAGCGAGAAACACCATATATTTT. Residues: CASSPSEARNTIYF.

This rearrangement joins TRBV7-2 to TRBJ2-7, with TRBD2 identical over 12 bases. The CDR3 length is 17 residues. The trim removed 5 bases at V and 5 bases at J, leaving 13 bases unmatched. The germline gives CDR1 SGHTA, CDR2 FQGNSA. The CDR3 coding sequence is TGTGCCAGCAGCCTATCCCTCCCTAGCGGGGGGGGTAACGAGCAGTACTTC. Its translation: CASSLSLPSGGGNEQYF.

The V and J genes are TRBV4-3 and TRBJ1-4, with D possibly being TRBD1 (5 bases). The CDR3 covers 15 residues. V was trimmed by 0 bases and J by 3 bases, leaving 8 bases between them. The germline gives CDR1 LGHNA, CDR2 YSLEER. The CDR3 DNA sequence: TGCGCCAGCAGCCAAGATCAGGGCTCTAATGAAAAACTGTTTTTT. Protein product: CASSQDQGSNEKLFF.

The gene calls are TRBV27 and TRBJ1-3; 8 positions match TRBD1. V lost 8 bases, J lost 5 bases, and 11 bases stayed unmatched. The CDR3 has 15 amino acids. Germline loops: CDR1 MNHEY, CDR2 SMNVEV (reference sequence). The CDR3 protein is CASAPTGVIRNTIYF. CDR3 bases: TGTGCCAGCGCCCCGACAGGGGTAATTAGAAACACCATATATTTT.

The chain uses TRBV6-5 and TRBJ2-7, with TRBD1 matching 9 bases. J was trimmed by 3 bases and V by 5 bases; bases with no gene match: 8. CDR3 length: 15 amino acids. Germline CDR1 is MNHEY and CDR2 is SVGAGI. CDR3 amino acids: CASSLDRGFYYEQYF. Written as DNA, the CDR3 is TGTGCCAGCAGTCTCGACAGGGGGTTTTACTACGAGCAGTACTTC.

This rearrangement joins TRBV5-1 to TRBJ2-3; TRBD2 matches 10 bases. The germline CDR1 and CDR2 sequences are SGHRS and YFSETQ. CDR3 size: 16 residues. J was trimmed by 0 bases and V by 2 bases; bases with no gene match: 3. The CDR3 DNA reads as TGCGCCAGCAGCTTCACTAGCGGGACGAGCACAGATACGCAGTATTTT. This codes for CASSFTSGTSTDTQYF.

The chain links TRBV3-1 (or the pseudogene TRBV3-2) to TRBJ2-2; TRBD2 agrees at 7 bases. Germline loops: CDR1 LGHDT, CDR2 YNNKEL (reference sequence). Trimming removed 5 bases from V and 4 bases from J; junction bases left unmatched: 13. The length of the CDR3 is 17 residues. CDR3 bases: TGTGCCAGCAGCGACGAGGTCTTGCGGGAGACCACCGGGGAGCTGTTTTTT. This translates into CASSDEVLRETTGELFF.

The V and J genes are TRBV5-1 and TRBJ1-6, with TRBD1 identical over 7 bases. The CDR3 runs to 12 residues. V was pared by 4 bases and J by 15 bases, with 7 bases of the junction left unmatched. Germline V gene sequence: CDR1 SGHRS, CDR2 YFSETQ. This chain's CDR3 is CASSLQGRFLHF. CDR3 coding DNA: TGCGCCAGCAGCCTACAGGGGCGCTTCCTCCACTTT.

This clone showed up just a few times. The CDR3 region has the DNA TGTGCCAGCAGCCCCGGACAGGGGTTCACAGATACGCAGTATTTT. Residues: CASSPGQGFTDTQYF. V gene TRBV3-1 (or the pseudogene TRBV3-2) combines with J gene TRBJ2-3; 9 bases line up with TRBD1. Trimming removed 4 bases from V and 2 bases from J; junction bases left unmatched: 4. Germline lookup yields CDR1 LGHDT and CDR2 YNNKEL (reference sequence). There are 15 residues in the CDR3.

This clone is deemed medium-sized. V gene TRBV3-1 (or the pseudogene TRBV3-2) combines with J gene TRBJ2-2; 10 bases line up with TRBD2. The CDR3 has 15 residues. After removal of 2 bases from V and 4 bases from J, the junction contained 1 base not matched to a gene. Germline CDR1 reads LGHDT; CDR2 reads YNNKEL (reference sequence). The CDR3 sequence: CASSQLAGATGELFF. CDR3 in DNA: TGTGCCAGCAGCCAACTAGCGGGAGCCACCGGGGAGCTGTTTTTT.

This clone has just a few counts. The chain recombines TRBV27 with TRBJ1-1; 9 bases line up with TRBD1. CDR1 and CDR2 (germline): MNHEY, SMNVEV (reference sequence). Germline trimming cut 7 bases from V and 11 bases from J; bases unmatched to any gene: 11. CDR3 length: 13 amino acids. CDR3 sequence: CASTNRGRSAAFF. In nucleotides, the CDR3 is TGTGCCAGCACCAACAGGGGGCGTAGCGCGGCTTTCTTT.

This chain joins TRBV7-2 and TRBJ1-5, with 7 positions matching TRBD1. The germline V gene encodes CDR1 SGHTA and CDR2 FQGNSA. This CDR3 comprises 14 residues. The junction had 7 bases not matched to a gene; V was cut back by 5 bases and J by 6 bases. The CDR3 loop is CASSPKTGIQPQHF. The CDR3 bases are TGTGCCAGCAGCCCAAAGACAGGGATTCAGCCCCAGCATTTT.

The chain combines TRBV19 with TRBJ2-1, with D hard to call. Germline values: CDR1 LNHDA, CDR2 SQIVND (reference sequence). V lost 10 bases, J lost 0 bases, and 13 bases lay in between. The CDR3 contains 14 residues. The CDR3 DNA reads TGTGCCACCACACCCTGGAGCTCCTACAATGAGCAGTTCTTC. Protein: CATTPWSSYNEQFF. The entire variable domain, with the rest obtained from reference TRBV19 and TRBJ2-1, is as follows: DGGITQSPKYLFRKEGQNVTLSCEQNLNHDAMYWYRQDPGQGLRLIYYSQIVNDFQKGDIAEGYSVSREKKESFPLTVTSAQKNPTAFYLCATTPWSSYNEQFFGPGTRLTVL.

This clone was seen only once. V usage is TRBV14 and J usage is TRBJ2-1; TRBD2 aligns across 7 bases. Germline trimming cut 1 base from V and 7 bases from J; bases unmatched to any gene: 10. Germline lookup yields CDR1 SGHDN and CDR2 FVKESK. The CDR3 is 16 amino acids. CDR3 nucleotide sequence: TGTGCCAGCAGCCAAGTCTCCGGCGGGAGAGATAATGAGCAGTTCTTC. Translated: CASSQVSGGRDNEQFF. The full variable domain, completed using reference TRBV14 and TRBJ2-1, is EAGVTQFPSHSVIEKGQTVTLRCDPISGHDNLYWYRRVMGKEIKFLLHFVKESKQDESGMPNNRFLAERTGGTYSTLKVQPAELEDSGVYFCASSQVSGGRDNEQFFGPGTRLTVL.

The chain combines TRBV29-1 with TRBJ1-5, with D hard to call. Germline V gene sequence: CDR1 SQVTM, CDR2 ANQGSEA. Trimming removed 2 bases at V and 5 bases at J, with 13 bases between. The CDR3 runs 14 residues. The CDR3, as DNA: TGCAGCGTTGAAATGGGAGGGCCCGATCAGCCCCAGCATTTT. Protein sequence: CSVEMGGPDQPQHF.

The genes are TRBV7-8 and TRBJ1-4; D call uncertain. With 4 bases removed from V and 8 bases from J, the gap between germline ends came to 14 bases. Germline V gives CDR1 SGHVS, CDR2 FQNEAQ. CDR3 size: 14 residues. The chain's CDR3 is CASSSDSAGEKLFF. The CDR3 DNA reads as TGTGCCAGCAGCTCGGACTCGGCGGGGGAAAAACTGTTTTTT.